Each of the 19 T cell receptor beta chains below was sequenced from the same sample in a study of beta chain features in type 1 diabetes. The study's findings and limits: Among all four CD4+ subsets, Type 1 diabetes patients had TCRB CDR3s that were moderately but significantly shorter.

The whole isolated RNA underwent reverse transcription, so sequencing captured expressed TCRB transcripts. Assay used: immunoSEQ multiplex PCR; TCRdb lists only in-frame clones, some missing. The data show 95,000 to 150,000 clones, around 17% seen once. No antigen is known for these receptors. The material sequenced was central memory CD4+ T cells from blood. The receptors were sampled from a man aged 25 to 40 with type 1 diabetes.

The chain combines TRBV29-1 with TRBJ2-7; 7 nucleotides match TRBD1. Looked up from germline, CDR1 is SQVTM and CDR2 is ANQGSEA. With V trimmed by 6 bases and J by 0 bases, 8 bases remained unmatched. The CDR3 loop spans 14 amino acids. CDR3 region: CSVHGTASSYEQYF. CDR3 sequence (DNA): TGCAGCGTACACGGGACAGCTAGCTCCTACGAGCAGTACTTC.

This clone came up a few times. The J gene is TRBJ1-4, the V gene TRBV2, with D maybe TRBD1 (6 bases). The germline CDR1 and CDR2 sequences are SNHLY and FYNNEI. This CDR3 comprises 13 residues. V lost 7 bases and J lost 5, with 11 bases in between. The CDR3 spells CASIWQGNEKLFF. The CDR3 DNA follows: TGTGCCAGCATTTGGCAGGGGAATGAAAAACTGTTTTTT. The variable domain in full, completed from reference TRBV2 and TRBJ1-4, reads EPEVTQTPSHQVTQMGQEVILRCVPISNHLYFYWYRQILGQKVEFLVSFYNNEISEKSEIFDDQFSVERPDGSNFTLKIRSTKLEDSAMYFCASIWQGNEKLFFGSGTQLSVL.

This sequence joins TRBV12-5 and TRBJ2-1; perhaps TRBD1 as D (5 bases). This CDR3 is 14 amino acids long. Trimming took 1 base from V and 2 from J, leaving 6 bases between them. From germline, CDR1 is LGHNT and CDR2 FRNRAP. For the CDR3, the DNA is TGTGCTAGTGGTTTGGCGACAGCCTACAATGAGCAGTTCTTC. This encodes CASGLATAYNEQFF.

CDR3 DNA: TGTGCCAGCAGTTACTCCCAGGGGGCTTACTACGAGCAGTACTTC. Its translation: CASSYSQGAYYEQYF. The V call is TRBV6-5, the J call TRBJ2-7, with 8 bases that match TRBD1. The ends lost 0 bases at V and 3 bases at J; junction bases unmatched: 4. Germline V lookup: CDR1 MNHEY, CDR2 SVGAGI. The CDR3 sequence is 15 residues long.

This clone was seen a few times. The chain couples TRBV7-2 to TRBJ2-7; the D is unclear. V was cut by 5 bases and J by 7 bases, with 12 bases left in between. The V gene's germline CDR1 is SGHTA and CDR2 FQGNSA. The CDR3 runs 12 residues. CDR3 loop: CASSPYRVEQYF. CDR3 DNA sequence: TGTGCCAGCAGCCCCTACCGGGTTGAGCAGTACTTC.

This clone was observed at least ten times. The sample holds other DNA sequences that translate to the same CDR3. V is TRBV29-1 and J is TRBJ2-7, with TRBD1 identical over 9 bases. This CDR3 has 13 amino acids. The V segment lost 4 bases and the J segment 7 bases; nucleotides outside the gene matches: 8. CDR1 is SQVTM and CDR2 is ANQGSEA in the germline V gene. The CDR3 bases are TGCAGCGTTGCTGGGACAGGGTCCTGGGAGCAGTACTTC. This translates into CSVAGTGSWEQYF.

The rearrangement uses TRBV2 and TRBJ2-7; 7 nucleotides match TRBD2. The CDR3 sequence is 15 residues long. V trimming: 4 bases; J trimming: 4 bases; junction bases outside the gene matches: 10. From germline, CDR1 is SNHLY and CDR2 FYNNEI. The DNA of the CDR3 is TGTGCCAGCAGTGCCGCTGCGGGGGAAAAATACGAGCAGTACTTC. Protein sequence: CASSAAAGEKYEQYF.

This clone has just a few counts. The chain combines TRBV15 with TRBJ2-2; D possibly matches TRBD1 or TRBD2 (5 bases each). The germline CDR1 and CDR2 sequences are LNHNV and YYDKDF (reference sequence). Trimming removed 6 bases at V and 1 base at J, with 9 bases between. The CDR3 totals 14 residues. In DNA form, the CDR3 reads TGTGCCACCAGAACGGGGCAGAACACCGGGGAGCTGTTTTTT. Amino acids: CATRTGQNTGELFF.

V and J are TRBV5-1 and TRBJ1-2; possible D gene TRBD1, 5 bases. Trimming took off 0 bases at V and 8 bases at J, with 11 bases between the two ends. Germline CDR1 reads SGHRS; CDR2 reads YFSETQ. There are 13 residues in the CDR3. CDR3 residues: CASSLDRLEGYTF. CDR3 sequence (DNA): TGCGCCAGCAGCTTGGACAGGCTTGAAGGCTACACCTTC.

This clone was found a few times. The chain is built from TRBV4-2 and TRBJ1-6; D is undetermined. Per germline, CDR1 LGHNA and CDR2 YNFKEQ. The CDR3 sequence is 14 residues long. The ends were cut back, 0 bases at V and 9 bases at J, with 9 bases in the middle. CDR3 loop: CASSQDWGPSPLHF. The CDR3 coding sequence is TGTGCCAGCAGCCAAGATTGGGGTCCTTCACCCCTCCACTTT.

This clone was observed a handful of times. The chain couples TRBV7-9 to TRBJ2-7; tentatively, D is TRBD1 or TRBD2 (5 bases each). The CDR3 sequence is 14 residues long. Germline V gene lookup returns CDR1 SEHNR and CDR2 FQNEAQ (reference sequence). V was clipped by 0 bases and J by 3 bases, with 9 bases between them. The CDR3 coding sequence is TGTGCCAGCAGCTTAGCCGGGACCAACTACGAGCAGTACTTC. As protein: CASSLAGTNYEQYF.

Worth noting for this clone: The sample contains more than one DNA sequence encoding this CDR3. The gene calls are TRBV30 and TRBJ1-6, with D hard to call. The length of the CDR3 is 16 residues. The V end lost 0 bases, the J end lost 1 base, and 10 bases lay between the germline ends. The V gene's germline CDR1 is GTSNPN and CDR2 SVGIG (reference sequence). This CDR3 reads CAWSVRDGSYNSPLHF. The CDR3 region has the DNA TGTGCCTGGAGTGTAAGAGATGGATCCTATAATTCACCCCTCCACTTT. The full variable domain, in which reference TRBV30 and TRBJ1-6 provide the parts outside the CDR3, is SQTIHQWPATLVQPVGSPLSLECTVEGTSNPNLYWYRQAAGRGLQLLFYSVGIGQISSEVPQNLSASRPQDRQFILSSKKLLLSDSGFYLCAWSVRDGSYNSPLHFGNGTRLTVT.

The table lists this clone with a few counts. The CDR3 loop reads CAWSVAAGGSQETQYF. As DNA, the CDR3 is TGTGCCTGGAGTGTAGCAGCGGGGGGTTCCCAAGAGACCCAGTACTTC. The V gene is TRBV30, the J gene TRBJ2-5; 9 nucleotides align to TRBD2. CDR3 size: 16 residues. Trimming removed 0 bases from V and 1 base from J; junction bases left unmatched: 6. Germline values: CDR1 GTSNPN, CDR2 SVGIG (reference sequence).

This clone has only a few counts. The V gene is TRBV14, the J gene TRBJ2-3; D is unresolved. V was shortened by 3 bases and J by 6 bases, with 10 bases between the two germline ends. Germline V gives CDR1 SGHDN, CDR2 FVKESK. This CDR3 is built from 13 residues. The CDR3: CASSQGQRDTQYF. CDR3 nucleotide sequence: TGTGCCAGCAGCCAGGGCCAGAGGGATACGCAGTATTTT.

The chain recombines TRBV28 with TRBJ2-7; D unclear. Trimming left V 2 bases short and J 7 bases short, with 15 bases between. Germline V CDR1 and CDR2: MDHEN, SYDVKM. The CDR3 has 14 residues. This CDR3 is CASSLAGLLGEQYF. In DNA form, the CDR3 reads TGTGCCAGCAGTTTAGCAGGCCTCCTCGGGGAGCAGTACTTC.

This clone was seen a handful of times. The chain couples TRBV9 to TRBJ2-1; 10 bases line up with TRBD2. Germline CDR1 reads SGDLS; CDR2 reads YYNGEE. The CDR3 totals 17 residues. The junction had 8 bases not matched to a gene; V was cut back by 1 base and J by 4 bases. CDR3 sequence reads: CASSVTAGGQSYNEQFF. The CDR3 DNA sequence: TGTGCCAGCAGCGTAACAGCGGGGGGGCAGTCTTACAATGAGCAGTTCTTC.

This sequence joins TRBV5-4 and TRBJ2-5, with 8 positions matching TRBD2. The CDR3 is made up of 15 amino acids. With 4 bases clipped from V and 5 bases from J, the junction kept 10 bases outside the gene matches. Germline CDR1 is SGHNT and CDR2 is YYREEE (reference sequence). As DNA, the CDR3 is TGTGCCAGCAGCCCCCGAGCGGGGGAGGGGGAGACCCAGTACTTC. Translation gives CASSPRAGEGETQYF.

The table lists this clone with a few counts. This chain joins TRBV2 and TRBJ2-1; D is possibly TRBD1 (5 bases). CDR1 is SNHLY and CDR2 is FYNNEI in the germline V gene. V lost 4 bases and J 4 bases, leaving 11 bases between the germline ends. The CDR3 has 14 amino acids. Here the CDR3 DNA reads TGTGCCAGCAGTGTAACCCCAGGGTACAATGAGCAGTTCTTC. Its protein is CASSVTPGYNEQFF.

This clone was counted only a few times. V gene TRBV7-2 combines with J gene TRBJ2-7; 10 nucleotides match TRBD1. Germline V CDR1 and CDR2: SGHTA, FQGNSA. The CDR3 extends over 14 amino acids. Trimming removed 4 bases from V and 6 bases from J; junction bases left unmatched: 6. The CDR3 loop is CASSSTGGRGEQYF. The CDR3 nucleotides read TGTGCCAGCAGCTCGACAGGGGGCAGGGGCGAGCAGTACTTC.